This T cell receptor beta chain was documented in a study of shared clonotypes between healthy human individuals. Assay used: immunoSEQ multiplex PCR; TCRdb lists only in-frame clones, some missing. The table has about 2.2 million clones, more than 85% seen once. The naive CD8 subset, CD45RO-negative cells positively selected for CCR7, excluded terminally differentiated effector memory CD45RA+ cells. Germline V gene data show CDR1 as SGHTA and CDR2 as FQGNSA. V dropped 5 bases and J dropped 7 bases, with 9 bases sitting between them. This CDR3 comprises 12 residues. Material for sequencing was naive CD8+ T cells from PBMCs. The gene calls are TRBV7-2 and TRBJ2-1; D may be TRBD1 (5 bases). The sequence derives from a man between 18 and 35 years old in good health. Some clones in this sample may be carry-over from other donors' samples. CDR3 residues: CASSPSGNEQFF. In DNA form, the CDR3 reads TGTGCCAGCAGCCCCTCAGGGAATGAGCAGTTCTTC.